This TCR beta chain was identified during a study of Graves' ophthalmopathy and Graves' hyperthyroidism. Germline V gene lookup returns CDR1 ENHRY and CDR2 SYGVKD. The CDR3 loop spans 15 amino acids. V was shortened by 3 bases and J by 3 bases, with 15 bases between the two germline ends. From RNA, the CDR3 regions of TCR beta chains were amplified and sequenced. The first-round RT-PCR employed HTBI primers together with the Qiagen OneStep RT-PCR kit. A multiplex PCR was then performed as the second round. MiXCR was run by TCRdb on the multiplex PCR reads, yielding one entry per CDR3 protein. The sample carries about 640,000 distinct CDR3 sequences, roughly 41% recorded once. Points on this clonotype: A much larger clone lies a single base off, so this may be a read error.

The source material was peripheral blood. V gene TRBV10-3 combines with J gene TRBJ2-7, with D tentatively TRBD1 (6 bases). This TCR was recovered from an adult man with Graves' ophthalmopathy. CDR3 residues: CAISESQTGGYEQYF. The CDR3, as DNA: TGTGCCATCAGTGAATCCCAGACAGGAGGCTACGAGCAGTACTTC.